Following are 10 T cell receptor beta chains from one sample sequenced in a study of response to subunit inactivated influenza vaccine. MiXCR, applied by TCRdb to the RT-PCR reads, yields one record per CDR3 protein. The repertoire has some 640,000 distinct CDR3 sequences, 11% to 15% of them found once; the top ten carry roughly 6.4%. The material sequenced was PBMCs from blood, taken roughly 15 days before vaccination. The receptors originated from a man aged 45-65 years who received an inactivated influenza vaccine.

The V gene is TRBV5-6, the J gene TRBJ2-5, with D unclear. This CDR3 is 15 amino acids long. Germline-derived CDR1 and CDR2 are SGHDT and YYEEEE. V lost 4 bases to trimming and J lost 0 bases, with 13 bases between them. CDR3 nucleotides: TGTGCCAGCAGCCTGAAGACAACGTACCAAGAGACCCAGTACTTC. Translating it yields CASSLKTTYQETQYF. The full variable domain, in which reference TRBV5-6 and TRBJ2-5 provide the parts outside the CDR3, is DAGVTQSPTHLIKTRGQQVTLRCSPKSGHDTVSWYQQALGQGPQFIFQYYEEEERQRGNFPDRFSGHQFPNYSSELNVNALLLGDSALYLCASSLKTTYQETQYFGPGTRLLVL.

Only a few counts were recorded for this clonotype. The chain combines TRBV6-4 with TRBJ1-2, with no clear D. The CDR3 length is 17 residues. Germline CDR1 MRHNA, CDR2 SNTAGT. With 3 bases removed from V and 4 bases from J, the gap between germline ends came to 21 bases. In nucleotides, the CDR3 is TGTGCCAGCAGTGAAGTTCACGGCGCAGAGCCCGGCTATGGCTACACCTTC. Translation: CASSEVHGAEPGYGYTF.

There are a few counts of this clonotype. CDR3 sequence (DNA): TGCGCCAGCAGCCAACGTCTAGCGGGAGTACAGGAGCAGTTCTTC. Residues: CASSQRLAGVQEQFF. The rearrangement uses TRBV4-1 and TRBJ2-1, with 10 bases fitting TRBD2. Trimming cost V 2 bases and J 10 bases; bases outside gene matches: 8. The V gene's germline CDR1 is MGHRA and CDR2 YSYEKL. The CDR3 is 15 residues long.

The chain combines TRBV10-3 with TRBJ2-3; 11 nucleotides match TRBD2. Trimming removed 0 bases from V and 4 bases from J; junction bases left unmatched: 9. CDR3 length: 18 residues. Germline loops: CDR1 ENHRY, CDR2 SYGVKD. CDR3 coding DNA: TGTGCCATCAGTGAGTCGCGGTTAGCGGGAGGGCGGTCAGATACGCAGTATTTT. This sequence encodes CAISESRLAGGRSDTQYF.

The CDR3 here is CASSLVSDEQFF. The CDR3 DNA reads TGTGCCAGCAGCTTAGTCTCGGATGAGCAGTTCTTC. The chain has TRBV7-9 and TRBJ2-1; D gene unclear. This CDR3 has 12 residues. The V end was cut by 1 base, the J end by 8 bases, with 6 bases between. Looked up from germline, CDR1 is SEHNR and CDR2 is FQNEAQ (reference sequence).

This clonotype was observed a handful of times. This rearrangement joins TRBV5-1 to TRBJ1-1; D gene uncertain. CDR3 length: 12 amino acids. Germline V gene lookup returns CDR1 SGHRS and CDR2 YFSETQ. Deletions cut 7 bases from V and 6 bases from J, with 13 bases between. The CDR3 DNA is TGCGCCAGCGGCCCCTCCGGCGCTGAAGCTTTCTTT. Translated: CASGPSGAEAFF.

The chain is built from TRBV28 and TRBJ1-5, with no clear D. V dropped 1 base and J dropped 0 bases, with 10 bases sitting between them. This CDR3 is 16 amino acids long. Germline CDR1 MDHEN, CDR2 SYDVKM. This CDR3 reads CASSLFSGYSNQPQHF. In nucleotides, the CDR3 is TGTGCCAGCAGTTTATTTTCGGGGTATAGCAATCAGCCCCAGCATTTT.

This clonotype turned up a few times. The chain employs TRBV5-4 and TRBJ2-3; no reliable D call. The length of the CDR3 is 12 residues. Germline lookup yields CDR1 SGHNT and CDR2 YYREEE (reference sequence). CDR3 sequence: CAVGRSTDTQYF. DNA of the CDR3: TGTGCGGTCGGGCGAAGCACAGATACGCAGTATTTT.

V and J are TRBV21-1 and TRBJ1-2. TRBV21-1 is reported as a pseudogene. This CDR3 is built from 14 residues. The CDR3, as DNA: TGTGCCAGCAGCAAATCGGTGGGAGACTATGGCTACACCTTC. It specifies CASSKSVGDYGYTF.

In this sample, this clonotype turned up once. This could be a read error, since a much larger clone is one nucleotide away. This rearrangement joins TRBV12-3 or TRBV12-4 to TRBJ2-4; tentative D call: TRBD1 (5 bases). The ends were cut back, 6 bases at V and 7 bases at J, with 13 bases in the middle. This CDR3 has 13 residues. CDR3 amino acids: CASRPAQANIQYF. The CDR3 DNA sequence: TGTGCCAGCAGGCCGGCACAGGCCAACATTCAGTACTTC.